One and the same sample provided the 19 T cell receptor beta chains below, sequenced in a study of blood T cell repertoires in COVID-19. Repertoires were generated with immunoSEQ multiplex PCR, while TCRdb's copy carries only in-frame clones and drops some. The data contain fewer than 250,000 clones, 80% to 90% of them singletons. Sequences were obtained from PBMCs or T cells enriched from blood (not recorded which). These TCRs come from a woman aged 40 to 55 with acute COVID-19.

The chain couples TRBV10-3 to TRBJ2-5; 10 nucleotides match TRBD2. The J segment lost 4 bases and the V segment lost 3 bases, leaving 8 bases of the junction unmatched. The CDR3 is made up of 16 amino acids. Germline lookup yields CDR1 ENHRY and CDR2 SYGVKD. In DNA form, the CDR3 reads TGTGCCATCAGTGATCGGCTAGCGGGAGAAGGAGAGACCCAGTACTTC. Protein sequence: CAISDRLAGEGETQYF.

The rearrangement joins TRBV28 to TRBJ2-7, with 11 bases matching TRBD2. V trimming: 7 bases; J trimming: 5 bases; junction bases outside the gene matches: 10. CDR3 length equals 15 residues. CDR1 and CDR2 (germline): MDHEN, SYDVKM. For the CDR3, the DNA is TGTGCCAGCACCCAGACTAGCGGGATGGCCAACGAGCAGTACTTC. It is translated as CASTQTSGMANEQYF.

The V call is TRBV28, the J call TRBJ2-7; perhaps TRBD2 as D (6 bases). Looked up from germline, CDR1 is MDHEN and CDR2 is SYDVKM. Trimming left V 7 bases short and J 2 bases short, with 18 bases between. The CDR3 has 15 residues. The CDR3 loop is CASTLTGTQTYEQYF. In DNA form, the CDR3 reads TGTGCCAGCACCTTAACCGGGACTCAGACCTACGAGCAGTACTTC. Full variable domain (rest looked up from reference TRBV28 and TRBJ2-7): DVKVTQSSRYLVKRTGEKVFLECVQDMDHENMFWYRQDPGLGLRLIYFSYDVKMKEKGDIPEGYSVSREKKERFSLILESASTNQTSMYLCASTLTGTQTYEQYFGPGTRLTVT.

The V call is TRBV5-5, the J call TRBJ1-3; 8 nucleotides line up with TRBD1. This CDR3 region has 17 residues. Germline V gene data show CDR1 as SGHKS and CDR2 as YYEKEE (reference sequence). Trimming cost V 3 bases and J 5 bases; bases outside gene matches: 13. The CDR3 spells CASSSQFGQGYRNTIYF. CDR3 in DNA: TGTGCCAGCAGCTCGCAGTTCGGACAGGGCTATCGAAACACCATATATTTT.

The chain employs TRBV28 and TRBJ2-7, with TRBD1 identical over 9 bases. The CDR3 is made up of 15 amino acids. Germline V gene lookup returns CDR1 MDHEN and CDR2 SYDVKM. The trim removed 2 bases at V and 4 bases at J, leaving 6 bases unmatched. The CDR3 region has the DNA TGTGCCAGCAGTTTAGGGACAGGGCTGGGGTACGAGCAGTACTTC. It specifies CASSLGTGLGYEQYF.

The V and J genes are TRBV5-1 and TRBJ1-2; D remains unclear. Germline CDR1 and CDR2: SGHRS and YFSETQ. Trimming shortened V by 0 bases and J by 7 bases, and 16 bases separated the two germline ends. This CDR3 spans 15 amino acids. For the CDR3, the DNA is TGCGCCAGCAGCTTGGCCTTTGGGGAGCGGAGTGGCTACACCTTC. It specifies CASSLAFGERSGYTF.

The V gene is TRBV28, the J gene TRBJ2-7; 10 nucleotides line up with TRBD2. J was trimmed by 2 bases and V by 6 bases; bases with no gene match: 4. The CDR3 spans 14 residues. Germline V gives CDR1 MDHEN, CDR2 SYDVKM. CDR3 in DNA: TGTGCCAGCAGACGGACTAGCGGACCCTACGAGCAGTACTTC. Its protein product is CASRRTSGPYEQYF.

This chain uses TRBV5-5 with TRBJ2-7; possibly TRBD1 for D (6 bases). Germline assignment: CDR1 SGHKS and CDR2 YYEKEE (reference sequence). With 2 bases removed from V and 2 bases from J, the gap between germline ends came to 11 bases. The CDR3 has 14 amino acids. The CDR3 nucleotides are TGTGCCAGCAGCTTAACAGGGCTTACCTACGAGCAGTACTTC. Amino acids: CASSLTGLTYEQYF.

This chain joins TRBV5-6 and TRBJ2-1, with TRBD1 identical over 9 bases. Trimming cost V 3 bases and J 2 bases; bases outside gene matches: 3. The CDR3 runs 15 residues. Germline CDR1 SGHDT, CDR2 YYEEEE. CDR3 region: CASSYGQGPYNEQFF. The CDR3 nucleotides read TGTGCCAGCAGCTACGGACAGGGGCCCTACAATGAGCAGTTCTTC.

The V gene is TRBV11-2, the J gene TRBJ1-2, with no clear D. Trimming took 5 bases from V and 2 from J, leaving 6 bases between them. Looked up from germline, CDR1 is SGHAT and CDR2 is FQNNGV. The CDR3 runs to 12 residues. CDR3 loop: CASSSLNYGYTF. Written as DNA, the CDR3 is TGTGCCAGCAGCAGCTTGAACTATGGCTACACCTTC.

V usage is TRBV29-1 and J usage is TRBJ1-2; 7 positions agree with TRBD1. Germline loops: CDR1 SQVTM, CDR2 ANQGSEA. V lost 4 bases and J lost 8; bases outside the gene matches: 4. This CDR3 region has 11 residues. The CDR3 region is CSVGQGEGYTF. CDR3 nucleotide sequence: TGCAGCGTTGGACAGGGCGAGGGCTACACCTTC. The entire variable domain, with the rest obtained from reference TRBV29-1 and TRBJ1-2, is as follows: SAVISQKPSRDICQRGTSLTIQCQVDSQVTMMFWYRQQPGQSLTLIATANQGSEATYESGFVIDKFPISRPNLTFSTLTVSNMSPEDSSIYLCSVGQGEGYTFGSGTRLTVV.

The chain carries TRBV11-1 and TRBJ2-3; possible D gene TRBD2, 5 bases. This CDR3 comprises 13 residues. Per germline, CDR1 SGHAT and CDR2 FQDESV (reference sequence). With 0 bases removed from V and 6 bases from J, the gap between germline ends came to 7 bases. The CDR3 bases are TGTGCCAGCAGCTTAGCGGGAGTGGATACGCAGTATTTT. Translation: CASSLAGVDTQYF. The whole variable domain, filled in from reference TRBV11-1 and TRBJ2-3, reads EAEVAQSPRYKITEKSQAVAFWCDPISGHATLYWYRQILGQGPELLVQFQDESVVDDSQLPKDRFSAERLKGVDSTLKIQPAELGDSAMYLCASSLAGVDTQYFGPGTRLTVL.

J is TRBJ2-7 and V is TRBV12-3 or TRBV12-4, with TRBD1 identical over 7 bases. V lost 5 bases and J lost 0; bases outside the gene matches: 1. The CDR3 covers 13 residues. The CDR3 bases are TGTGCCAGCAGTCAGGGGGTCTCCTACGAGCAGTACTTC. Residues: CASSQGVSYEQYF.

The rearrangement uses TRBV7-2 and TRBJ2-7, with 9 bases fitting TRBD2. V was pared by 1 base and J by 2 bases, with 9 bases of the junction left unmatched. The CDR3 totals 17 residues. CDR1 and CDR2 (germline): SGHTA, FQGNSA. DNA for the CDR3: TGTGCCAGCAGCTTAGAGGGGACTAGCCTCCCGCCCTACGAGCAGTACTTC. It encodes CASSLEGTSLPPYEQYF.

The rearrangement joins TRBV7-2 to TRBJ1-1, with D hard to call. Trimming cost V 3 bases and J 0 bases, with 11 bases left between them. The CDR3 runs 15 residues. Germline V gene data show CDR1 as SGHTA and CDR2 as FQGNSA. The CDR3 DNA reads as TGTGCCAGCAGCTTCGGAGGGCTAGTGAACACTGAAGCTTTCTTT. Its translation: CASSFGGLVNTEAFF. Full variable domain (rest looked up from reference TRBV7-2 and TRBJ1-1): GAGVSQSPSNKVTEKGKDVELRCDPISGHTALYWYRQSLGQGLEFLIYFQGNSAPDKSGLPSDRFSAERTGGSVSTLTIQRTQQEDSAVYLCASSFGGLVNTEAFFGQGTRLTVV.

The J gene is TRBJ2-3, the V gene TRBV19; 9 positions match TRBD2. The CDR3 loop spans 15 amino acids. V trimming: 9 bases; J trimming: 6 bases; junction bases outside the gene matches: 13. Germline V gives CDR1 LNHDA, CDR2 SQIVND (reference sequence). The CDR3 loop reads CASRGLAGGRDTQYF. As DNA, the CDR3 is TGTGCCAGCCGCGGTTTGGCGGGAGGGCGGGATACGCAGTATTTT.

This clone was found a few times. CDR3 sequence: CASSPAPGRGGYTF. The CDR3 coding sequence is TGTGCCAGCAGCCCAGCACCAGGCAGGGGTGGCTACACCTTC. V gene TRBV7-2 combines with J gene TRBJ1-2; D possibly corresponds to TRBD1 (6 bases). The CDR3 contains 14 residues. With 5 bases removed from V and 7 bases from J, the gap between germline ends came to 17 bases. The germline V gene has CDR1 SGHTA and CDR2 FQGNSA.

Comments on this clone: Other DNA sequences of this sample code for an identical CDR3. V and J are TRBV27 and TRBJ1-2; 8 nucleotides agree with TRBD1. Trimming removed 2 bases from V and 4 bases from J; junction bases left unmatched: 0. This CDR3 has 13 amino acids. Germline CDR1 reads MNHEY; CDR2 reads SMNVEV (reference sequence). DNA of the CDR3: TGTGCCAGCAGTTTAACAGGGGGCTATGGCTACACCTTC. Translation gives CASSLTGGYGYTF.

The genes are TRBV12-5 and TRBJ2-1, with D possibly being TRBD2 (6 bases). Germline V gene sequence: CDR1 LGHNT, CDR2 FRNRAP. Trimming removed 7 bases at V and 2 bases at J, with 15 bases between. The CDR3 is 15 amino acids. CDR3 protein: CASAPSGRTYNEQFF. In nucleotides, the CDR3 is TGTGCTAGTGCCCCAAGTGGGAGGACCTACAATGAGCAGTTCTTC.